A single sample gave rise to the 25 T cell receptor beta chains below, sequenced in a study of CD8 T cells in ankylosing spondylitis (dated 2017 in TCRdb). Library construction relied on 5' RACE. The instrument given in TCRdb is Illumina HiSeq 2500. Using fastp trimming at Q25 and MiXCR clonotype assembly, TCRdb reanalyzed the public sequencing data and kept in-frame beta chains. One record per CDR3 amino acid sequence lists the most common genes and DNA. This sample holds about 240,000 distinct CDR3 sequences; roughly 8% were observed only once. The top ten clonotypes cover roughly 5% of the sample. Sequencing input: blood, either unsorted or a sorted T cell fraction (not recorded which). Receptor source: a female donor with ankylosing spondylitis or in good health (not recorded which).

This clonotype was seen once. The chain combines TRBV27 with TRBJ2-1, with D perhaps being TRBD1 or TRBD2 (5 bases each). The germline gives CDR1 MNHEY, CDR2 SMNVEV (reference sequence). This CDR3 is 18 amino acids long. V was shortened by 6 bases and J by 5 bases, with 26 bases between the two germline ends. The CDR3 DNA reads TGTGCCAGCAGCCCAAGCCCTCCGGGACGCAGAAATGACAATGAGCAGTTCTTC. This translates into CASSPSPPGRRNDNEQFF.

A few counts support this clonotype. The rearrangement links TRBV4-1 to TRBJ2-3; D remains unclear. This CDR3 has 12 residues. With 1 base removed from V and 5 bases from J, the gap between germline ends came to 4 bases. CDR1 is MGHRA and CDR2 is YSYEKL in the germline V gene. Written as DNA, the CDR3 is TGCGCCAGCAGCCAAGCAGTAGATACGCAGTATTTT. Translating it yields CASSQAVDTQYF.

This clonotype appeared many times. This chain joins TRBV20-1 and TRBJ2-7, with a weak D call TRBD2 (5 bases). Trimming took off 1 base at V and 5 bases at J, with 15 bases between the two ends. Germline V lookup: CDR1 DFQATT, CDR2 SNEGSKA (reference sequence). The CDR3 consists of 14 residues. The CDR3 sequence: CSARGGQPADEQYF. The CDR3, as DNA: TGCAGTGCTAGAGGAGGGCAGCCCGCGGACGAGCAGTACTTC.

This clonotype came up many times. The rearrangement links TRBV5-1 to TRBJ2-3; no clear D. This CDR3 region has 17 residues. Germline CDR1 SGHRS, CDR2 YFSETQ. The germline V and J ends were trimmed by 0 bases and 1 base, with 15 bases remaining between them. Written as DNA, the CDR3 is TGCGCCAGCAGCTTGGCCCCAAGTCTCGGAGGCACAGATACGCAGTATTTT. This codes for CASSLAPSLGGTDTQYF.

This clonotype was seen ten or more times. The J gene is TRBJ1-1, the V gene TRBV23-1; 9 bases fit TRBD1. TRBV23-1 is marked as an open reading frame, function uncertain. The CDR3 loop spans 15 amino acids. The V gene end was trimmed by 3 bases and the J gene end by 8 bases; junction bases not matched to a gene: 10. The chain's CDR3 is CASSQGTGNGVEAFF. In DNA form, the CDR3 reads TGCGCCAGCAGTCAGGGGACAGGGAACGGCGTGGAAGCTTTCTTT.

The table lists this clonotype with many counts. The rearrangement links TRBV20-1 to TRBJ2-3; 8 bases line up with TRBD2. The trim removed 7 bases at V and 0 bases at J, leaving 12 bases unmatched. In germline, CDR1 is DFQATT, CDR2 SNEGSKA (reference sequence). There are 16 residues in the CDR3. The CDR3 is CSGERVPSGSTDTQYF. The CDR3 DNA reads as TGCAGTGGGGAACGCGTCCCTAGCGGGAGCACAGATACGCAGTATTTT.

The V gene is TRBV7-2, the J gene TRBJ2-4; 9 bases fit TRBD2. The CDR3 has 17 residues. V was clipped by 10 bases and J by 0 bases; unmatched bases: 13. The germline V gene has CDR1 SGHTA and CDR2 FQGNSA. CDR3 protein: CATGTFSSGIAKNIQYF. The DNA of the CDR3 is TGTGCCACCGGTACCTTTTCTAGCGGGATAGCCAAAAACATTCAGTACTTC.

There are many counts of this clonotype. The gene calls are TRBV12-5 and TRBJ2-5; 10 bases align to TRBD2. Germline V gene data show CDR1 as LGHNT and CDR2 as FRNRAP. The length of the CDR3 is 16 residues. The ends lost 6 bases at V and 7 bases at J; junction bases unmatched: 14. CDR3 region: CASGQHLAGEGGTQYF. In DNA, the CDR3 is TGTGCTAGTGGCCAACACCTAGCGGGAGAGGGAGGGACCCAGTACTTC.

This clonotype was seen at least ten times. The chain links TRBV13 to TRBJ2-7; maybe TRBD2 (6 bases). This CDR3 is 13 amino acids long. Deletions cut 6 bases from V and 0 bases from J, with 9 bases between. CDR1 and CDR2 from the germline V gene are PRHDT and FYEKMQ (reference sequence). Written as DNA, the CDR3 is TGTGCCAGCAGTCCGGGACTCTCCTACGAGCAGTACTTC. Translation gives CASSPGLSYEQYF.

This clonotype was counted many times. The rearrangement uses TRBV2 and TRBJ1-5; D is undetermined. The V end was cut by 3 bases, the J end by 4 bases, with 10 bases between. The CDR3 sequence is 14 residues long. The germline V gene has CDR1 SNHLY and CDR2 FYNNEI. CDR3 DNA: TGTGCCAGCAGTGACCGGTCCCCAAATCAGCCCCAGCATTTT. Translation gives CASSDRSPNQPQHF.

The J gene is TRBJ2-1, the V gene TRBV20-1; no clear D gene. Germline V gene lookup returns CDR1 DFQATT and CDR2 SNEGSKA (reference sequence). The CDR3 covers 11 residues. Deletions cut 5 bases from V and 4 bases from J, with 6 bases between. CDR3 nucleotides: TGCAGTGCTCATTTGTACAATGAGCAGTTCTTC. This encodes CSAHLYNEQFF.

This clonotype was found a few times. CDR3 in amino acids: CASSPRDRGSYEQYF. Here the CDR3 DNA reads TGTGCCAGCAGCCCCCGGGACAGGGGTAGCTACGAGCAGTACTTC. This chain connects TRBV7-2 to TRBJ2-7; 10 bases agree with TRBD1. The CDR3 loop spans 15 amino acids. In germline, CDR1 is SGHTA, CDR2 FQGNSA. Trimming removed 5 bases from V and 3 bases from J; junction bases left unmatched: 7.

This clonotype was observed at least ten times. The chain joins TRBV29-1 to TRBJ2-2; 7 bases match TRBD1. The J segment lost 7 bases and the V segment lost 6 bases, leaving 14 bases of the junction unmatched. This CDR3 has 15 residues. Germline values: CDR1 SQVTM, CDR2 ANQGSEA. The CDR3 region is CSVELGQVPGGELFF. The CDR3 nucleotides read TGCAGCGTCGAACTCGGACAGGTCCCTGGCGGGGAGCTGTTTTTT.

This clonotype was detected ten times or more. The chain joins TRBV4-1 to TRBJ2-1; tentatively, D is TRBD1 or TRBD2 (6 bases each). V was trimmed by 3 bases and J by 6 bases, leaving 15 bases between them. This CDR3 spans 15 amino acids. The germline V gene encodes CDR1 MGHRA and CDR2 YSYEKL. The CDR3 protein is CASSHGRGPSNEQFF. The CDR3 bases are TGCGCCAGCAGCCACGGACGGGGGCCAAGCAATGAGCAGTTCTTC.

The table lists this clonotype with a few counts. The chain recombines TRBV7-2 with TRBJ2-5; no clear D gene. Germline lookup yields CDR1 SGHTA and CDR2 FQGNSA. This CDR3 is built from 14 residues. Deletions cut 5 bases from V and 4 bases from J, with 14 bases between. CDR3 sequence (DNA): TGTGCCAGCAGCCTCTCCGAAGGTGCAGAGACCCAGTACTTC. Amino acids: CASSLSEGAETQYF.

Only a few counts were recorded for this clonotype. The junction shows a germline mismatch at one end, possibly a read error. The chain combines TRBV7-7 with TRBJ2-7, with 10 bases fitting TRBD2. Germline lookup yields CDR1 SSHAT and CDR2 FNYEAQ (reference sequence). This CDR3 is 13 amino acids long. Written as DNA, the CDR3 is TGTGCTAGCAGCTTAGGACTAGCGGCCGAGCAGTACTTC. Amino acid sequence: CASSLGLAAEQYF.

This clonotype showed up many times. This chain uses TRBV18 with TRBJ2-2; TRBD2 matches 9 bases. CDR1 and CDR2 (germline): KGHSH, LQKENI. The CDR3 runs to 15 residues. The J segment lost 7 bases and the V segment lost 8 bases, leaving 11 bases of the junction unmatched. The CDR3 DNA follows: TGTGCCAGCAGCCTCCAGCTAGCGGGACGCGGGGAGCTGTTTTTT. Amino acid sequence: CASSLQLAGRGELFF. The full variable domain, rest sourced from reference TRBV18 and TRBJ2-2, is NAGVMQNPRHLVRRRGQEARLRCSPMKGHSHVYWYRQLPEEGLKFMVYLQKENIIDESGMPKERFSAEFPKEGPSILRIQQVVRGDSAAYFCASSLQLAGRGELFFGEGSRLTVL.

This clonotype was counted between two and nine times. This rearrangement joins TRBV11-2 to TRBJ2-3, with TRBD2 matching 10 bases. This CDR3 is 20 amino acids long. Germline values: CDR1 SGHAT, CDR2 FQNNGV. V was pared by 4 bases and J by 1 base, with 17 bases of the junction left unmatched. For the CDR3, the DNA is TGTGCCAGCAGCTCCCCGTCCCTACCAGGGACTAGCGAACGCACAGATACGCAGTATTTT. Its translation: CASSSPSLPGTSERTDTQYF.

V gene TRBV9 combines with J gene TRBJ2-1; D remains ambiguous. Trimming shortened V by 2 bases and J by 3 bases, and 12 bases separated the two germline ends. This CDR3 is 15 amino acids long. Germline CDR1 SGDLS, CDR2 YYNGEE. CDR3 nucleotides: TGTGCCAGCAGCGTGGGCGGTTCGAACTACAATGAGCAGTTCTTC. It codes for CASSVGGSNYNEQFF.

This clonotype was detected ten times or more. The V gene is TRBV12-3 or TRBV12-4, the J gene TRBJ2-7; no firm D call. The CDR3 loop spans 13 amino acids. Trimming took 5 bases from V and 2 from J, leaving 10 bases between them. In DNA, the CDR3 is TGTGCCAGCAGTCCCCTTGGGACCTACGAGCAGTACTTC. Its protein product is CASSPLGTYEQYF.

This clonotype came up many times. The chain joins TRBV6-2 or TRBV6-3 to TRBJ2-7; 10 positions agree with TRBD2. The length of the CDR3 is 14 residues. The junction had 6 bases not matched to a gene; V was cut back by 5 bases and J by 5 bases. Germline lookup yields CDR1 MNHEY and CDR2 SVGEGT. The CDR3, as DNA: TGTGCCAGCAGTAGGGGACTAGCGTTCGACGAGCAGTACTTC. It encodes CASSRGLAFDEQYF.

At least ten counts were recorded for this clonotype. The rearrangement uses TRBV7-9 and TRBJ1-1; possible D gene TRBD1, 5 bases. The CDR3 sequence is 17 residues long. V was clipped by 2 bases and J by 7 bases, with 23 bases between them. The V gene's germline CDR1 is SEHNR and CDR2 FQNEAQ (reference sequence). CDR3 sequence reads: CASSLNIFQGSTDEAFF. The DNA of the CDR3 is TGTGCCAGCAGCTTAAATATCTTTCAGGGTTCGACAGATGAAGCTTTCTTT.

The chain carries TRBV7-9 and TRBJ2-7, with 8 bases lining up with TRBD2. V was pared by 5 bases and J by 7 bases, with 13 bases of the junction left unmatched. The CDR3 has 15 amino acids. CDR1 SEHNR and CDR2 FQNEAQ come from the germline V gene (reference sequence). CDR3 residues: CASSLGSAGVGEQYF. Written as DNA, the CDR3 is TGTGCCAGCAGCCTTGGCTCAGCGGGAGTGGGGGAGCAGTACTTC.

This clonotype was counted at least ten times. This chain connects TRBV7-2 to TRBJ2-1, with D possibly matching TRBD2 (6 bases). The CDR3 totals 15 residues. Per germline, CDR1 SGHTA and CDR2 FQGNSA. Trimming pared 4 bases from V and 4 bases from J, leaving 14 bases between. CDR3 DNA: TGTGCCAGCAGCTGGGGACTTCAAATTTACAATGAGCAGTTCTTC. Its protein is CASSWGLQIYNEQFF.

This clonotype was found many times. This chain links TRBV12-3 or TRBV12-4 with TRBJ2-7; 14 bases agree with TRBD2. Germline trimming cut 5 bases from V and 2 bases from J; bases unmatched to any gene: 2. There are 15 residues in the CDR3. CDR3 coding DNA: TGTGCCAGCAGTATGGGACTAGCGGGAGCCTACGAGCAGTACTTC. Residues: CASSMGLAGAYEQYF.